The 26 T cell receptor beta chains listed next were all sequenced from one sample in a study of high-grade serous ovarian cancer treatment subgroups. Repertoires were generated with immunoSEQ multiplex PCR, while TCRdb's copy carries only in-frame clones and drops some. The sample carries 12,000 or so clones, 88% recorded once. Tumor tissue was taken before any definitive surgery or chemotherapy was given. Material: tumor tissue. The receptors here all came from a human donor with high-grade serous ovarian cancer.

This chain joins TRBV15 and TRBJ1-1; D gene uncertain. Germline lookup yields CDR1 LNHNV and CDR2 YYDKDF (reference sequence). The CDR3 is made up of 14 amino acids. The V and J ends lost 0 bases and 5 bases respectively, with 10 bases between them. CDR3 nucleotide sequence: TGTGCCACCAGCAGAGATTTCGAGGGAACTGAAGCTTTCTTT. This encodes CATSRDFEGTEAFF.

This sequence joins TRBV28 and TRBJ1-5; perhaps TRBD1 as D (5 bases). V dropped 2 bases and J dropped 2 bases, with 19 bases sitting between them. Germline V lookup: CDR1 MDHEN, CDR2 SYDVKM. CDR3 size: 18 residues. CDR3 residues: CASSLIRQAGGGNQPQHF. DNA for the CDR3: TGTGCCAGCAGTTTAATCCGCCAGGCTGGGGGGGGCAATCAGCCCCAGCATTTT.

The chain joins TRBV6-4 to TRBJ1-1, with D uncertain. The CDR3 length is 13 residues. Trimming left V 4 bases short and J 0 bases short, with 6 bases between. The germline V gene has CDR1 MRHNA and CDR2 SNTAGT. The CDR3 DNA follows: TGTGCCAGCAGTGCCGCGGTGAACACTGAAGCTTTCTTT. This sequence encodes CASSAAVNTEAFF.

The chain carries TRBV18 and TRBJ1-1; weak D call: TRBD1 (6 bases). The CDR3 spans 14 residues. V was pared by 6 bases and J by 3 bases, with 14 bases between. Germline V gene data show CDR1 as KGHSH and CDR2 as LQKENI. The CDR3 here is CASSPRTAYTEAFF. The CDR3 nucleotides are TGTGCCAGCTCCCCCCGGACAGCCTACACTGAAGCTTTCTTT. Complete variable domain (other parts from reference TRBV18 and TRBJ1-1): NAGVMQNPRHLVRRRGQEARLRCSPMKGHSHVYWYRQLPEEGLKFMVYLQKENIIDESGMPKERFSAEFPKEGPSILRIQQVVRGDSAAYFCASSPRTAYTEAFFGQGTRLTVV.

This clone has more than one count but fewer than ten. This chain connects TRBV7-9 to TRBJ2-1, with a possible D match to TRBD1 (6 bases). The germline CDR1 and CDR2 sequences are SEHNR and FQNEAQ (reference sequence). This CDR3 has 13 amino acids. V was shortened by 1 base and J by 9 bases, with 10 bases between the two germline ends. This CDR3 reads CASSLGGQGEQFF. CDR3 nucleotides: TGTGCCAGCAGCTTAGGGGGGCAAGGTGAGCAGTTCTTC.

The chain recombines TRBV30 with TRBJ1-2; possible D gene TRBD1, 5 bases. The germline CDR1 and CDR2 sequences are GTSNPN and SVGIG (reference sequence). The CDR3 has 12 amino acids. Between the trimmed V and J ends, which lost 4 bases and 0 bases, there was a span of 6 bases. This CDR3 reads CAWKTANYGYTF. The CDR3 region has the DNA TGTGCCTGGAAGACAGCTAACTATGGCTACACCTTC. Full variable domain (remainder filled in from reference TRBV30 and TRBJ1-2): SQTIHQWPATLVQPVGSPLSLECTVEGTSNPNLYWYRQAAGRGLQLLFYSVGIGQISSEVPQNLSASRPQDRQFILSSKKLLLSDSGFYLCAWKTANYGYTFGSGTRLTVV.

This chain joins TRBV7-8 and TRBJ2-2, with D possibly matching TRBD2 (6 bases). The CDR3 runs to 15 residues. The germline V gene encodes CDR1 SGHVS and CDR2 FQNEAQ. V was clipped by 1 base and J by 5 bases, with 11 bases between them. The CDR3 loop reads CASSLGVGGTGELFF. The CDR3 DNA follows: TGTGCCAGCAGCTTAGGGGTTGGAGGGACCGGGGAGCTGTTTTTT.

The rearrangement links TRBV9 to TRBJ1-5; tentative D call: TRBD1 (6 bases). Germline V lookup: CDR1 SGDLS, CDR2 YYNGEE. The ends were cut back, 3 bases at V and 4 bases at J, with 14 bases in the middle. This CDR3 is 15 amino acids long. CDR3 in DNA: TGTGCCAGCAGCGCCGGAGGGGGATTTAATCAGCCCCAGCATTTT. Translating it yields CASSAGGGFNQPQHF.

The chain carries TRBV28 and TRBJ1-2; 10 bases align to TRBD1. J was trimmed by 3 bases and V by 4 bases; bases with no gene match: 11. This CDR3 region has 17 residues. Germline V CDR1 and CDR2: MDHEN, SYDVKM. CDR3 nucleotides: TGTGCCAGCAGTTCTTACGGTCCCGGGACAGGGGACTATGGCTACACCTTC. Amino acids: CASSSYGPGTGDYGYTF.

The CDR3 DNA sequence: TGTGCCAGCAGCAAAAAAGGGACAGGCGAAGAGACCCAGTACTTC. This codes for CASSKKGTGEETQYF. V and J are TRBV4-2 and TRBJ2-5; TRBD1 aligns across 8 bases. The CDR3 is made up of 15 amino acids. J lost 3 bases, V lost 5 bases, and 8 bases had no gene match. Germline CDR1 and CDR2: LGHNA and YNFKEQ.

The gene calls are TRBV5-1 and TRBJ2-5, with D hard to call. V lost 3 bases and J lost 1, with 10 bases in between. This CDR3 spans 14 amino acids. CDR1 and CDR2 (germline): SGHRS, YFSETQ. CDR3 sequence: CASSSSGAQETQYF. Here the CDR3 DNA reads TGCGCCAGCAGCTCATCAGGAGCCCAAGAGACCCAGTACTTC.

J is TRBJ2-7 and V is TRBV10-3, with TRBD2 matching 11 bases. CDR3 length: 17 residues. The J segment lost 6 bases and the V segment lost 3 bases, leaving 13 bases of the junction unmatched. Germline V gives CDR1 ENHRY, CDR2 SYGVKD. CDR3 nucleotides: TGTGCCATCAGTGAATCCCTAGCGGGGGGCTCCCTCGCCGAGCAGTACTTC. Amino acid sequence: CAISESLAGGSLAEQYF.

The chain joins TRBV27 to TRBJ1-2, with TRBD1 as a possible D gene (5 bases). Looked up from germline, CDR1 is MNHEY and CDR2 is SMNVEV (reference sequence). The CDR3 has 15 residues. The V and J ends lost 0 bases and 7 bases respectively, with 15 bases between them. This CDR3 is CASSLSRQGNGGYTF. CDR3 nucleotide sequence: TGTGCCAGCAGTTTATCACGGCAGGGTAACGGTGGCTACACCTTC.

V usage is TRBV5-8 and J usage is TRBJ2-5; D may be TRBD1 (6 bases). The V gene lost 4 bases and the J gene lost 7 bases, with 14 bases spanning the gap. This CDR3 region has 13 residues. Looked up from germline, CDR1 is SGHTS and CDR2 is YDEGEE. The CDR3 DNA reads as TGTGCCAGCAGCACGGGACACGCAGGGACCCAGTACTTC. As protein: CASSTGHAGTQYF.

This clone was counted between two and nine times. This chain uses TRBV14 with TRBJ1-2; TRBD1 is a possible D gene (5 bases). CDR3 size: 13 residues. V lost 3 bases, J lost 1 base, and 6 bases lay in between. Looked up from germline, CDR1 is SGHDN and CDR2 is FVKESK. CDR3 amino acids: CASSHDSNYGYTF. DNA for the CDR3: TGTGCCAGCAGCCACGACAGTAACTATGGCTACACCTTC.

This clone has just one count. The rearrangement links TRBV28 to TRBJ1-2; D is unresolved. The CDR3 is 11 residues long. The germline V gene encodes CDR1 MDHEN and CDR2 SYDVKM. V lost 7 bases, J lost 8 bases, and 11 bases lay in between. The DNA of the CDR3 is TGTGCCAGCATGAGGCAGCAAGGCTACACCTTC. It is translated as CASMRQQGYTF.

The V and J genes are TRBV28 and TRBJ1-4; D is uncertain. In germline, CDR1 is MDHEN, CDR2 SYDVKM. The CDR3 extends over 13 amino acids. Between the trimmed V and J ends, which lost 11 bases and 4 bases, there was a span of 14 bases. The CDR3 reads CAARDWGNEKLFF. Written as DNA, the CDR3 is TGTGCCGCAAGGGATTGGGGTAATGAAAAACTGTTTTTT.

This rearrangement joins TRBV6-5 to TRBJ1-5, with TRBD1 identical over 7 bases. The CDR3 runs to 16 residues. Germline values: CDR1 MNHEY, CDR2 SVGAGI. With 4 bases clipped from V and 6 bases from J, the junction kept 12 bases outside the gene matches. The DNA of the CDR3 is TGTGCCAGCAGTTCGGGGTCCGGGACAGCTGGTCAGCCCCAGCATTTT. Protein product: CASSSGSGTAGQPQHF.

This clone has just a few counts. This chain uses TRBV29-1 with TRBJ2-4, with D possibly matching TRBD2 (6 bases). V was cut by 6 bases and J by 5 bases, with 14 bases left in between. Germline V gene lookup returns CDR1 SQVTM and CDR2 ANQGSEA. The CDR3 covers 13 residues. The CDR3 DNA follows: TGCAGCGTCGGGGGACGGGGCGAAAACATTCAGTACTTC. The encoded protein is CSVGGRGENIQYF. Looking up the rest from reference TRBV29-1 and TRBJ2-4 gives the full variable domain: SAVISQKPSRDICQRGTSLTIQCQVDSQVTMMFWYRQQPGQSLTLIATANQGSEATYESGFVIDKFPISRPNLTFSTLTVSNMSPEDSSIYLCSVGGRGENIQYFGAGTRLSVL.

This clone turned up a few times. The chain is built from TRBV5-3 and TRBJ1-6; D unresolved. TRBV5-3 is noted as an ORF with a role that remains uncertain. This CDR3 is 15 amino acids long. V lost 3 bases, J lost 9 bases, and 16 bases lay in between. CDR3 sequence (DNA): TGTGCCAGAAGCTGGGGAGGGAGCCTTTTTTCACCCCTCCACTTT. Amino acids: CARSWGGSLFSPLHF.

This clone was recorded once. J is TRBJ1-4 and V is TRBV2; no clear D gene. This CDR3 is 10 amino acids long. Trimming shortened V by 5 bases and J by 5 bases, and 0 bases separated the two germline ends. Germline CDR1 is SNHLY and CDR2 is FYNNEI. Here the CDR3 DNA reads TGTGCCAGCAGTAATGAAAAACTGTTTTTT. Translation: CASSNEKLFF.

The CDR3 region is CASSERSNNEQFF. DNA of the CDR3: TGCGCCAGCAGTGAAAGGTCGAACAATGAGCAGTTCTTC. J is TRBJ2-1 and V is TRBV10-1; the D is unclear. V was shortened by 3 bases and J by 5 bases, with 8 bases between the two germline ends. Germline V gene data show CDR1 as WNHNN and CDR2 as SYGVQD (reference sequence). This CDR3 is built from 13 residues.

The CDR3 spells CASSEKGGVPDEQYF. CDR3 nucleotides: TGCGCCAGCAGTGAGAAAGGCGGGGTCCCTGACGAGCAGTACTTC. This sequence joins TRBV10-2 and TRBJ2-7; D is perhaps TRBD2 (6 bases). The V gene lost 2 bases and the J gene lost 5 bases, with 16 bases spanning the gap. CDR1 and CDR2 (germline): WSHSY, SAAADI. CDR3 length: 15 residues.

The rearrangement joins TRBV5-6 to TRBJ2-2; 8 bases match TRBD1. The length of the CDR3 is 15 residues. V dropped 4 bases and J dropped 1; count of bases not matched to a gene: 3. The V gene's germline CDR1 is SGHDT and CDR2 YYEEEE. CDR3 sequence reads: CASSPGGLNTGELFF. CDR3 sequence (DNA): TGTGCCAGCAGCCCAGGGGGCCTGAACACCGGGGAGCTGTTTTTT.

The chain links TRBV6-5 to TRBJ2-5, with TRBD1 matching 9 bases. The end of the DNA is better explained by TRBJ2-7, so the J call may be wrong. The CDR3 length is 14 residues. Germline CDR1 reads MNHEY; CDR2 reads SVGAGI. CDR3 coding DNA: TGTGCCAGCAGTTATGGACAGGGGTCCTACGAGCAGTACTTC. Its protein product is CASSYGQGSYEQYF.

The chain employs TRBV7-9 and TRBJ2-1, with 11 positions matching TRBD1. CDR1 SEHNR and CDR2 FQNEAQ come from the germline V gene (reference sequence). The CDR3 is made up of 16 amino acids. Trimming at V came to 2 bases and at J to 3 bases, leaving 3 bases not matched to a gene. The CDR3 region has the DNA TGTGCCAGCAGCTTATCCGGGACAGGGGGCTACAATGAGCAGTTCTTC. Its protein is CASSLSGTGGYNEQFF.